The present TCR beta chain was sequenced within a study of response to subunit inactivated influenza vaccine. The CDR3 runs 15 residues. CDR1 is MNHNS and CDR2 is SASEGT in the germline V gene. Unmatched junction bases numbered 8, after V lost 6 bases and J lost 6 bases. Each CDR3 protein is one row after TCRdb ran MiXCR on the RT-PCR reads. The sample lists about 780,000 distinct CDR3 sequences; about a fifth were seen once. There are a few counts of this clonotype. No antigen is known for it. Study-wide points: Few additional T cells are recruited per seasonal influenza vaccination, authors suggested.

The receptor was isolated from a man aged 50 or older who received an inactivated influenza vaccine. The source material was PBMCs from blood, sampled 4 to 6 days after vaccination. V and J are TRBV6-1 and TRBJ1-6; 7 nucleotides match TRBD1. CDR3 in amino acids: CASRDGTASNSPLHF. As DNA, the CDR3 is TGTGCCAGCAGGGATGGGACAGCCAGTAATTCACCCCTCCACTTT.